These 19 T cell receptor beta chains were sequenced from one sample in a study of T cells in Graves' hyperthyroidism and ophthalmopathy. There were TCR beta CDR3 regions amplified from RNA transcripts. Using the HTBI primer set, a first-round RT-PCR was run on the TCR CDR3. TCRdb called the multiplex PCR reads again in MiXCR, with one record for every CDR3 protein. The sample holds roughly 260,000 distinct CDR3 sequences; 14% to 15% are singletons and the top ten take more than 10%. The sequenced sample was blood. These receptors were taken from a woman between 40 and 50 years old with Graves' hyperthyroidism that later progressed to Graves' ophthalmopathy.

This clonotype was detected only a few times. V gene TRBV20-1 combines with J gene TRBJ2-7; perhaps TRBD2 as D (7 bases). V was clipped by 3 bases and J by 1 base, with 19 bases between them. This CDR3 spans 16 amino acids. Germline V gene data show CDR1 as DFQATT and CDR2 as SNEGSKA (reference sequence). The CDR3 DNA reads as TGCAGTGCTAGTCCCTTGGGGAGGGGGACTTCCTACGAGCAGTACTTC. Its translation is CSASPLGRGTSYEQYF.

This clonotype was detected many times. The chain is built from TRBV11-2 and TRBJ2-3; D is undetermined. V lost 7 bases and J lost 2, with 13 bases in between. The CDR3 contains 14 residues. Germline V gene sequence: CDR1 SGHAT, CDR2 FQNNGV. The CDR3 here is CASTPPLVTDTQYF. The CDR3 DNA is TGTGCCAGCACCCCCCCGCTTGTCACAGATACGCAGTATTTT.

In its sample, this clonotype was seen many times. This chain links TRBV12-3 or TRBV12-4 with TRBJ1-5; 7 nucleotides agree with TRBD1. The CDR3 extends over 15 amino acids. V shed 7 bases and J 4 bases; nucleotides not matched to a gene: 10. This CDR3 is CASNNRGVGNQPQHF. The DNA for the CDR3 is TGTGCCAGCAACAACAGGGGTGTGGGGAATCAGCCCCAGCATTTT.

As for this clonotype: Since a much larger clone is just one base distant, this may be a read error. CDR3 nucleotide sequence: TGTGCCACCCGGCCCGAATTTAATTCACCCCCCCACTTT. Amino acids: CATRPEFNSPPHF. The chain is built from TRBV7-9 and TRBJ1-6; D gene ambiguous. Germline V gives CDR1 SEHNR, CDR2 FQNEAQ (reference sequence). The CDR3 sequence is 13 residues long.

This clonotype occurred a few times. This chain uses TRBV6-6 with TRBJ1-2; D uncertain. V was trimmed by 0 bases and J by 7 bases, leaving 6 bases between them. Germline V gives CDR1 MNHNY, CDR2 SVGAGI (reference sequence). The CDR3 has 12 amino acids. CDR3: CASSYSGGGYTF. CDR3 nucleotides: TGTGCCAGCAGTTACTCGGGTGGTGGCTACACCTTC.

With regard to this clonotype: One end of the junction does not line up with germline, which may come from a read error. The V gene is TRBV9, the J gene TRBJ2-1; either TRBD1 or TRBD2 may supply D (6 bases each). In germline, CDR1 is SGDLS, CDR2 YYNGEE. The CDR3 has 16 amino acids. CDR3 nucleotide sequence: TGTGCCAGCAGCCAAGAACACGGAACGGGGGACAATGAGCAGTGCTTC. Translated, it gives CASSQEHGTGDNEQCF.

This clonotype was seen many times. This chain connects TRBV2 to TRBJ2-5; tentative D call: TRBD2 (6 bases). Germline-derived CDR1 and CDR2 are SNHLY and FYNNEI. V was trimmed by 2 bases and J by 5 bases, leaving 9 bases between them. The CDR3 is 13 amino acids. The CDR3 DNA follows: TGTGCCAGCAGTGAAAATGGGAGGGAGACCCAGTACTTC. This codes for CASSENGRETQYF.

The chain employs TRBV3-1 and TRBJ1-5, with a weak D call TRBD1 (5 bases). Germline CDR1 and CDR2: LGHDT and YNNKEL (reference sequence). CDR3 size: 14 residues. V lost 5 bases to trimming and J lost 5 bases, with 13 bases between them. For the CDR3, the DNA is TGTGCCAGCAGCGCAGGACAAGCTCATCAGCCCCAGCATTTT. It is translated as CASSAGQAHQPQHF.

In this sample, this clonotype turned up many times. The chain joins TRBV5-1 to TRBJ2-1, with a possible D match to TRBD2 (6 bases). This CDR3 comprises 16 residues. V lost 0 bases and J lost 4, with 14 bases in between. Per the germline V gene, CDR1 is SGHRS and CDR2 is YFSETQ. CDR3 residues: CASSLAPGLTYNEQFF. CDR3 DNA sequence: TGCGCCAGCAGCTTGGCCCCGGGACTCACGTACAATGAGCAGTTCTTC.

This clonotype has ten or more counts. V gene TRBV2 combines with J gene TRBJ2-5; 12 bases are a match to TRBD2. This CDR3 is 15 amino acids long. Trimming removed 7 bases from V and 5 bases from J; junction bases left unmatched: 8. From germline, CDR1 is SNHLY and CDR2 FYNNEI. The CDR3 sequence is CASIPLAGGWETQYF. The DNA of the CDR3 is TGTGCCAGCATCCCCCTAGCGGGAGGGTGGGAGACCCAGTACTTC. Looking up the rest from reference TRBV2 and TRBJ2-5 gives the full variable domain: EPEVTQTPSHQVTQMGQEVILRCVPISNHLYFYWYRQILGQKVEFLVSFYNNEISEKSEIFDDQFSVERPDGSNFTLKIRSTKLEDSAMYFCASIPLAGGWETQYFGPGTRLLVL.

This clonotype was found many times. V usage is TRBV6-1 and J usage is TRBJ1-4, with a tentative D call TRBD1 (5 bases). The CDR3 has 15 residues. V lost 5 bases and J lost 3, with 13 bases in between. Germline CDR1 is MNHNS and CDR2 is SASEGT. Here the CDR3 reads CASSYTRGANEKLFF. The CDR3 DNA follows: TGTGCCAGCAGTTATACCAGAGGGGCTAATGAAAAACTGTTTTTT.

The sample holds a few counts of this clonotype. The V call is TRBV20-1, the J call TRBJ2-1, with D perhaps matching TRBD2 (6 bases). Trimming removed 6 bases from V and 7 bases from J, with 19 bases in between. The CDR3 has 14 amino acids. Germline V gene sequence: CDR1 DFQATT, CDR2 SNEGSKA (reference sequence). CDR3 bases: TGCAGTGCGCCACAAGGAGGGTTTATTAATGAGCAGTTCTTC. Translated: CSAPQGGFINEQFF.

This clonotype showed up many times. The chain recombines TRBV18 with TRBJ2-3; 7 nucleotides match TRBD1. Germline-derived CDR1 and CDR2 are KGHSH and LQKENI. Losses at the gene ends were 1 base for V and 1 base for J; bases not matched to a gene: 2. The CDR3 runs to 15 residues. The CDR3, as DNA: TGTGCCAGCTCACCACGACAGGGCGGCACAGATACGCAGTATTTT. Translated: CASSPRQGGTDTQYF.

This chain uses TRBV5-6 with TRBJ2-1; TRBD2 matches 7 bases. With 4 bases clipped from V and 5 bases from J, the junction kept 6 bases outside the gene matches. The germline V gene has CDR1 SGHDT and CDR2 YYEEEE. The CDR3 loop spans 14 amino acids. The CDR3 bases are TGTGCCAGCAGCCCAGGGACTAATCACAATGAGCAGTTCTTC. Residues: CASSPGTNHNEQFF.

This clonotype was recorded at least ten times. The chain combines TRBV28 with TRBJ2-7; TRBD1 agrees at 7 bases. V dropped 6 bases and J dropped 2; count of bases not matched to a gene: 4. This CDR3 spans 13 amino acids. Per germline, CDR1 MDHEN and CDR2 SYDVKM. CDR3 protein: CASRYTGAYEQYF. In nucleotides, the CDR3 is TGTGCCAGCAGGTATACAGGGGCCTACGAGCAGTACTTC.

This clonotype came up many times. This chain uses TRBV12-3 or TRBV12-4 with TRBJ2-1, with TRBD1 matching 9 bases. CDR3 length: 14 residues. Trimming took 6 bases from V and 12 from J; bases not matched to a gene: 12. The CDR3 coding sequence is TGTGCCAGCAGCCGTGCCGGGACAGGGAGAGGGCAGTTCTTC. It encodes CASSRAGTGRGQFF.

This clonotype was detected only a few times. It may be a read error: a sequence one base away is much more abundant. The chain uses TRBV30 and TRBJ1-5; no reliable D call. CDR1 and CDR2 from the germline V gene are GTSNPN and SVGIG (reference sequence). V gave up 0 bases and J gave up 2 bases, with 11 bases separating them. This CDR3 spans 15 amino acids. Here the CDR3 reads CAWSVHGSGNQPQHF. CDR3 nucleotides: TGTGCCTGGAGTGTACATGGGTCTGGCAATCAGCCCCAGCATTTT.

Many counts were recorded for this clonotype. V gene TRBV6-1 combines with J gene TRBJ2-6; D is perhaps TRBD1 (6 bases). The length of the CDR3 is 20 residues. With 4 bases removed from V and 0 bases from J, the gap between germline ends came to 22 bases. Germline CDR1 and CDR2: MNHNS and SASEGT. The CDR3 region has the DNA TGTGCCAGCAGTGCATACTGGGGGCCGCCTCACCTCTCTGGGGCCAACGTCCTGACTTTC. Translated: CASSAYWGPPHLSGANVLTF.

This clonotype was picked up many times. The chain recombines TRBV7-9 with TRBJ1-1, with D possibly TRBD1 on 5 matching bases. This CDR3 contains 14 residues. Trimming left V 4 bases short and J 1 base short, with 10 bases between. Germline CDR1 is SEHNR and CDR2 is FQNEAQ (reference sequence). CDR3 DNA: TGTGCCAGCAGCTCAACCCAGGGGAACACTGAAGCTTTCTTT. Amino acid sequence: CASSSTQGNTEAFF.